The present entry profiles one TCR beta chain with its context. What antigen it recognizes has not been identified. No much larger clone is present one base from it, and per-base qualities are unavailable. RNA was extracted using the RNeasy kit, and roughly 0.5 to 1 microgram was reverse transcribed with random hexamers. TCR beta CDR3 regions were amplified with the immunoSEQ multiplex PCR assay covering 54 Vbeta and 13 Jbeta segments. PCR amplification bias was corrected by using a synthetic template baseline for primer optimization and computational correction. As for the original processing: Reads were annotated to V, D and J genes per IMGT and analyzed with immunoSEQ Analyzer, keeping only productive sequences. Clonality was computed as one minus Shannon entropy normalized by log2 of the number of productive unique sequences. Public and private clones were assessed among the 100 most prevalent clones of each patient and control. A clone was defined as Susac-specific if it was absent from the healthy and MS cohorts, from roughly 990 published viral clones and from other ImmuneACCESS disease sequences. TCRdb reanalyzed the raw reads on its own, using fastp at Q25 for trimming and MiXCR for clone calling, and kept in-frame beta chains. Each CDR3 protein appears once, grouped with its most common genes and DNA. TCRdb, rather than the study authors, made the V and J calls. Here the sample has more than 200,000 distinct CDR3 sequences; around 95% occur a single time. About 0.071% of the sample comes from the top ten.

Per the germline V gene, KGHDR is the CDR1 and SFDVKD is the CDR2. The CDR3 spans 13 residues, from the cysteine through the phenylalanine. CDR3 DNA only is kept here, 39 bases in frame from base 1. The germline ends are 16 bases apart after V is trimmed by 8 bases and J by 9 bases. These data come from a study of CD8 T cells in Susac syndrome (dated by TCRdb to about 2019). Study-wide context: The study used repertoire sequencing to test whether antigen drove CD8+ T cell activation and differentiation in Susac syndrome. General conclusions and limits of the study: The number of individuals in the TCR sequencing and HLA analysis was recognized as being relatively small.

Peripheral blood CD8+ and CD4+ T cells from healthy donors, Susac syndrome patients and multiple sclerosis patients were profiled by high-throughput TCR beta sequencing. The multiple sclerosis controls were treatment-naive patients whose relapsing-remitting disease, either stable or active, fulfilled the revised McDonald criteria. Bulk CD8+ and CD4+ T cells were purified by magnetic negative isolation, while CD8+ TEMRA cells were enriched using FACS. Blood was drawn into EDTA tubes, processed within 24 hours, and PBMCs were isolated by density gradient centrifugation. PBMCs intended for TCR sequencing were cryopreserved in liquid nitrogen and thawed later in a water bath at 37 degrees C. A purity of at least 90% was achieved for sorted or isolated CD4+, CD8+ and CD8+ TEMRA cells.

The chain is encoded by TRBV24-1 joined to TRBJ2-1, with the identity of the D gene unclear. This sequence originates from a human donor with multiple sclerosis. Sequenced material: CD4+ T cells from PBMCs. The CDR3 here reads CATTEPSRGEQFF. The sequenced DNA: TGTGCCACCACCGAACCGAGCCGCGGTGAGCAGTTCTTC.